Below are 5 T cell receptor beta chains sequenced from a single sample in a study of CD8 T cells in ankylosing spondylitis. TCRdb fed the 5' RACE reads into MiXCR, producing one record per CDR3 protein. The profile covers about 250,000 distinct CDR3 sequences, with 30% to 40% appearing a single time and approximately 4.4% taken by the ten largest. Sequenced: blood, either unsorted or a sorted T cell fraction (not recorded which). These receptors all stem from a male donor with ankylosing spondylitis or in good health (not recorded which).

The chain recombines TRBV7-2 with TRBJ2-7; no reliable D call. Trimming took 3 bases from V and 5 from J, leaving 11 bases between them. The CDR3 sequence is 13 residues long. Germline V gene sequence: CDR1 SGHTA, CDR2 FQGNSA. As DNA, the CDR3 is TGTGCCAGCAGCTTTATGGGTAATCACGAGCAGTACTTC. It yields the protein CASSFMGNHEQYF.

The chain combines TRBV5-1 with TRBJ1-1; D unclear. The germline gives CDR1 SGHRS, CDR2 YFSETQ. V shed 3 bases and J shed 6 bases, with 9 bases lying between them. This CDR3 has 12 amino acids. CDR3 residues: CASSWDGAEAFF. In DNA, the CDR3 is TGCGCCAGCAGCTGGGATGGGGCTGAAGCTTTCTTT.

This clonotype was counted between two and nine times. The chain is built from TRBV6-4 and TRBJ2-1; tentatively, D is TRBD1 or TRBD2 (6 bases each). The CDR3 consists of 15 residues. CDR1 MRHNA and CDR2 SNTAGT come from the germline V gene. The ends were cut back, 6 bases at V and 5 bases at J, with 17 bases in the middle. CDR3 DNA sequence: TGTGCCAGCAGGCCGAGGGGGGACTTAAACAATGAGCAGTTCTTC. Amino acid sequence: CASRPRGDLNNEQFF.

The J gene is TRBJ2-7, the V gene TRBV20-1, with D maybe TRBD1 (5 bases). Germline V CDR1 and CDR2: DFQATT, SNEGSKA (reference sequence). CDR3 length: 15 residues. Between the trimmed V and J ends, which lost 0 bases and 0 bases, there was a span of 12 bases. CDR3 bases: TGCAGTGCTAGAGATTACGACAGTAGCTCCTACGAGCAGTACTTC. Translating it yields CSARDYDSSSYEQYF.

This clonotype was picked up a small number of times. The V gene is TRBV15, the J gene TRBJ1-3, with a tentative D call TRBD1 (5 bases). The CDR3 sequence is 16 residues long. The V gene's germline CDR1 is LNHNV and CDR2 YYDKDF (reference sequence). CDR3 sequence reads: CVETRTLLSSGNTIYF. The DNA for the CDR3 is TGTGTCGAAACCAGGACATTACTTTCCTCTGGAAACACCATATATTTT.